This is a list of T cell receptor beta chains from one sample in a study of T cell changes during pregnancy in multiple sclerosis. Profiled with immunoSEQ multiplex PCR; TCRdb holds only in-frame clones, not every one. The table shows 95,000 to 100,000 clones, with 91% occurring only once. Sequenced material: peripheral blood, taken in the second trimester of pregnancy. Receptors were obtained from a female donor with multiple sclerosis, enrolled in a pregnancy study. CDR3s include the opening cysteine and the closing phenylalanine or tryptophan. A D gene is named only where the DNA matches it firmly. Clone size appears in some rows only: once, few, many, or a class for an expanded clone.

CDR3: CASSRWDSGQGHLYGYTF
DNA: TGCGCCAGCAGCAGATGGGACAGCGGGCAGGGGCACCTCTATGGCTACACCTTC
J: TRBJ1-2
size: -
V: TRBV5-1
D: TRBD1

CDR3: CASSLSRGTGGNQPQHF
DNA: TGTGCCAGCAGTTTATCAAGGGGGACAGGGGGCAATCAGCCCCAGCATTTT
J: TRBJ1-5
size: -
V: TRBV27
D: TRBD1

CDR3: CASSTSHNTEAFF
DNA: TGTGCCAGCAGCACCAGTCACAACACTGAAGCTTTCTTT
J: TRBJ1-1
size: -
V: TRBV5-4
D: -

CDR3: CASGTDSYGYTF
DNA: TGTGCCAGCGGGACGGACAGCTATGGCTACACCTTC
J: TRBJ1-2
size: -
V: TRBV25-1
D: -

CDR3: CASSRHQTNTEAFF
DNA: TGTGCCAGCAGTCGACACCAAACGAACACTGAAGCTTTCTTT
J: TRBJ1-1
size: -
V: TRBV6-5
D: -

CDR3: CASAGLAGYEQYF
DNA: TGTGCCAGTGCGGGACTAGCGGGATACGAGCAGTACTTC
J: TRBJ2-7
size: -
V: TRBV2
D: TRBD2

CDR3: CASSGLQLSGNTIYF
DNA: TGTGCCAGCAGCGGACTACAGCTCTCTGGAAACACCATATATTTT
J: TRBJ1-3
size: -
V: TRBV9
D: -

CDR3: CASSSRQGAQGAFF
DNA: TGTGCCAGCAGCAGCAGGCAGGGGGCTCAGGGAGCTTTCTTT
J: TRBJ1-1
size: few
V: TRBV7-2
D: TRBD1

CDR3: CAISGSGGGYGYTF
DNA: TGTGCCATCAGTGGATCAGGGGGAGGCTATGGCTACACCTTC
J: TRBJ1-2
size: -
V: TRBV10-3
D: TRBD1

CDR3: CASSLGAGEYEQYF
DNA: TGCGCCAGCAGCTTGGGCGCGGGAGAGTACGAGCAGTACTTC
J: TRBJ2-7
size: -
V: TRBV5-1
D: TRBD2

CDR3: CASSYSSWGMNTEAFF
DNA: TGTGCCAGCAGTTACTCGTCGTGGGGCATGAACACTGAAGCTTTCTTT
J: TRBJ1-1
size: -
V: TRBV6-5
D: -

CDR3: CASSQGGSGSYNEQFF
DNA: TGTGCCAGCAGCCAAGGAGGTAGCGGGAGTTATAATGAGCAGTTCTTC
J: TRBJ2-1
size: -
V: TRBV4-2
D: TRBD2

CDR3: CASRVTSGLATQYF
DNA: TGTGCCAGCAGGGTCACTAGCGGCCTTGCCACCCAGTACTTC
J: TRBJ2-5
size: -
V: TRBV6-5
D: TRBD2

CDR3: CASSFGLAGGGGANVLTF
DNA: TGTGCCAGCAGCTTCGGACTAGCGGGAGGGGGTGGGGCCAACGTCCTGACTTTC
J: TRBJ2-6
size: -
V: TRBV5-4
D: TRBD2

CDR3: CASSFVFTDTQYF
DNA: TGTGCCAGCAGCTTCGTCTTTACAGATACGCAGTATTTT
J: TRBJ2-3
size: -
V: TRBV7-8
D: -

CDR3: CASSFPGQGTYSNQPQHF
DNA: TGTGCCAGCAGCTTTCCGGGACAGGGCACTTATAGCAATCAGCCCCAGCATTTT
J: TRBJ1-5
size: -
V: TRBV7-9
D: TRBD1

CDR3: CASMGLAGGISYTGELFF
DNA: TGTGCCAGTATGGGACTAGCGGGAGGGATCTCGTACACCGGGGAGCTGTTTTTT
J: TRBJ2-2
size: -
V: TRBV19
D: TRBD2

CDR3: CASSLRATGRSAEAFF
DNA: TGCGCCAGCAGCCTACGGGCGACAGGGAGGTCAGCTGAAGCTTTCTTT
J: TRBJ1-1
size: few
V: TRBV5-1
D: TRBD1

CDR3: CASAARGLNQPQHF
DNA: TGTGCCAGCGCAGCCAGGGGGCTCAATCAGCCCCAGCATTTT
J: TRBJ1-5
size: once
V: TRBV6-1
D: TRBD1

CDR3: CASSLGAGAVTDTQYF
DNA: TGTGCCAGCAGTTTAGGGGCGGGAGCTGTTACAGATACGCAGTATTTT
J: TRBJ2-3
size: once
V: TRBV27
D: TRBD2

CDR3: CASRQQGLQNYEQYF
DNA: TGTGCCAGCCGCCAGCAGGGCCTTCAGAACTACGAGCAGTACTTC
J: TRBJ2-7
size: -
V: TRBV28
D: -

CDR3: CASSSGDVGTEAFF
DNA: TGTGCCAGCAGTTCGGGGGACGTGGGCACTGAAGCTTTCTTT
J: TRBJ1-1
size: -
V: TRBV28
D: -

CDR3: CAIRGGSSGAYEQYF
DNA: TGTGCCATCCGTGGCGGGAGTTCTGGGGCCTACGAGCAGTACTTC
J: TRBJ2-7
size: -
V: TRBV10-3
D: TRBD2

CDR3: CASSQEGLALGEQYF
DNA: TGTGCCAGCAGCCAAGAGGGACTAGCTTTAGGCGAGCAGTACTTC
J: TRBJ2-7
size: -
V: TRBV4-2
D: TRBD2

CDR3: CASSSGTSGDNEQFF
DNA: TGTGCCAGCAGTTCCGGGACTAGCGGGGACAATGAGCAGTTCTTC
J: TRBJ2-1
size: -
V: TRBV27
D: TRBD2

CDR3: CASSLTTASGNTIYF
DNA: TGCGCCAGCAGCCTAACGACAGCCTCTGGAAACACCATATATTTT
J: TRBJ1-3
size: -
V: TRBV4-3
D: -

CDR3: CASSGSGRASGEQFF
DNA: TGTGCCAGCAGCGGTAGCGGGAGGGCATCGGGTGAGCAGTTCTTC
J: TRBJ2-1
size: -
V: TRBV7-9
D: TRBD2

CDR3: CASSLLGGGEQFF
DNA: TGTGCCAGCAGCTTGTTAGGGGGGGGTGAGCAGTTCTTC
J: TRBJ2-1
size: -
V: TRBV5-6
D: -

CDR3: CASSPGQGNGETQYF
DNA: TGTGCCAGCTCACCCGGACAGGGGAATGGAGAGACCCAGTACTTC
J: TRBJ2-5
size: once
V: TRBV18
D: TRBD1

CDR3: CASSNQGVNYGYTF
DNA: TGTGCCAGCAGCAACCAAGGGGTAAACTATGGCTACACCTTC
J: TRBJ1-2
size: once
V: TRBV7-9
D: -

CDR3: CASSLGQGATEAFF
DNA: TGTGCCAGCAGCTTGGGACAGGGGGCGACCGAAGCTTTCTTT
J: TRBJ1-1
size: once
V: TRBV7-9
D: TRBD1

CDR3: CASSQADLGVSYGYTF
DNA: TGCGCCAGCAGCCAAGCGGATTTAGGGGTCTCCTATGGCTACACCTTC
J: TRBJ1-2
size: -
V: TRBV4-1
D: -

CDR3: CAISESQGGEPYNEQFF
DNA: TGTGCCATCAGTGAGTCACAGGGCGGCGAACCCTACAATGAGCAGTTCTTC
J: TRBJ2-1
size: once
V: TRBV10-3
D: -